The next 17 T cell receptor beta chains were all read from a single sample in a study of shared clonotypes between healthy human individuals. Libraries were prepared by immunoSEQ multiplex PCR; TCRdb keeps only in-frame clonotypes and omits some of them. The table lists about 480,000 clones, approximately 79% of them singletons, with around 13% in the top ten. Sample: PBMCs. These TCRs come from a woman in her thirties or forties in good health. Some clones in this sample may be carry-over from other donors' samples.

The rearrangement joins TRBV19 to TRBJ1-2; 8 positions match TRBD1. The CDR3 totals 15 residues. Germline V gene lookup returns CDR1 LNHDA and CDR2 SQIVND (reference sequence). V dropped 3 bases and J dropped 8; count of bases not matched to a gene: 11. CDR3 coding DNA: TGTGCCAGTAGTATCCCCCGACAGGGGAAGGAGGGCTACACCTTC. Protein product: CASSIPRQGKEGYTF.

The chain carries TRBV28 and TRBJ1-2; D gene uncertain. V lost 3 bases and J 6 bases, leaving 8 bases between the germline ends. Germline V gene data show CDR1 as MDHEN and CDR2 as SYDVKM. CDR3 length equals 12 residues. The CDR3 DNA sequence: TGTGCCAGCAGTTTTTTAGGGAATGGCTACACCTTC. Amino acids: CASSFLGNGYTF.

The chain carries TRBV11-2 and TRBJ2-5; no clear D gene. Germline loops: CDR1 SGHAT, CDR2 FQNNGV. The CDR3 is made up of 12 amino acids. V gave up 5 bases and J gave up 5 bases, with 9 bases separating them. CDR3 in amino acids: CASSQAPETQYF. CDR3 nucleotides: TGTGCCAGCAGCCAGGCCCCGGAGACCCAGTACTTC.

The gene calls are TRBV28 and TRBJ1-5; no firm D call. This CDR3 region has 15 residues. Trimming took off 5 bases at V and 1 base at J, with 12 bases between the two ends. The V gene's germline CDR1 is MDHEN and CDR2 SYDVKM. CDR3 sequence (DNA): TGTGCCAGCAGTAGCGTAGGTAGGAGCAATCAGCCCCAGCATTTT. The encoded protein is CASSSVGRSNQPQHF.

CDR3 sequence (DNA): TGTGCCAGCAGCCAAGGACTAGCGGGAGTTCCTTACAATGAGCAGTTCTTC. Translating it yields CASSQGLAGVPYNEQFF. This sequence joins TRBV28 and TRBJ2-1; 13 positions match TRBD2. CDR1 and CDR2 (germline): MDHEN, SYDVKM. This CDR3 has 17 amino acids. V lost 6 bases and J lost 4; bases outside the gene matches: 9.

As regards this clone: Within the sample, other DNA sequences also encode this same CDR3. The chain couples TRBV7-9 to TRBJ2-5; D not certain. Germline loops: CDR1 SEHNR, CDR2 FQNEAQ (reference sequence). The V end lost 1 base, the J end lost 5 bases, and 5 bases lay between the germline ends. The CDR3 spans 12 residues. The CDR3 loop reads CASSLVRETQYF. The DNA for the CDR3 is TGTGCCAGCAGCTTAGTCCGGGAGACCCAGTACTTC.

This chain links TRBV11-2 with TRBJ1-3, with D possibly matching TRBD1 (5 bases). Per the germline V gene, CDR1 is SGHAT and CDR2 is FQNNGV. The CDR3 length is 15 residues. Trimming removed 5 bases at V and 4 bases at J, with 15 bases between. The CDR3 DNA sequence: TGTGCCAGCAGCCCTGCCGGGGGGTCGGGAAACACCATATATTTT. Its protein is CASSPAGGSGNTIYF.

This clone came up once. The chain joins TRBV6-5 to TRBJ1-2, with TRBD1 as a possible D gene (6 bases). V was cut by 6 bases and J by 2 bases, with 10 bases left in between. The CDR3 spans 13 residues. Germline assignment: CDR1 MNHEY and CDR2 SVGAGI. As DNA, the CDR3 is TGTGCCAGCAGACCGGACAGCAACTATGGCTACACCTTC. It encodes CASRPDSNYGYTF.

This chain joins TRBV30 and TRBJ2-1; no firm D call. The V and J ends lost 2 bases and 9 bases respectively, with 20 bases between them. This CDR3 spans 15 amino acids. From germline, CDR1 is GTSNPN and CDR2 SVGIG (reference sequence). CDR3 protein: CAWSRNSVGSGEQFF. The CDR3, as DNA: TGTGCCTGGAGTAGGAATAGTGTGGGGTCGGGTGAGCAGTTCTTC.

This rearrangement joins TRBV2 to TRBJ2-6; D is perhaps TRBD1 or TRBD2 (5 bases each). V dropped 5 bases and J dropped 0 bases, with 11 bases sitting between them. The CDR3 is made up of 16 amino acids. Germline CDR1 and CDR2: SNHLY and FYNNEI. The CDR3 reads CASSRDVSSGANVLTF. CDR3 DNA: TGTGCCAGCAGTCGGGACGTTAGCTCTGGGGCCAACGTCCTGACTTTC.

The chain carries TRBV5-4 and TRBJ1-1, with no clear D. The V gene's germline CDR1 is SGHNT and CDR2 YYREEE (reference sequence). The V end was cut by 1 base, the J end by 8 bases, with 12 bases between. The CDR3 is made up of 13 amino acids. The DNA for the CDR3 is TGTGCCAGCAGCTTGTCGGCCTCGGGGGAAGCTTTCTTT. Protein: CASSLSASGEAFF.

The V gene is TRBV9, the J gene TRBJ1-2, with D possibly being TRBD1 (5 bases). In germline, CDR1 is SGDLS, CDR2 YYNGEE. V was shortened by 4 bases and J by 8 bases, with 15 bases between the two germline ends. This CDR3 has 13 residues. The CDR3 nucleotides read TGTGCCAGCAGCTCCCAAGGGGCATCGGGCTACACCTTC. Protein: CASSSQGASGYTF.

The chain couples TRBV27 to TRBJ2-2; 11 positions match TRBD1. Germline V gene sequence: CDR1 MNHEY, CDR2 SMNVEV (reference sequence). V shed 5 bases and J 4 bases; nucleotides not matched to a gene: 3. The CDR3 has 15 residues. CDR3 in DNA: TGTGCCAGCAGTCGGACAGGGGGCGGCACCGGGGAGCTGTTTTTT. The encoded protein is CASSRTGGGTGELFF.

The rearrangement links TRBV9 to TRBJ1-2; TRBD1 aligns across 9 bases. Germline assignment: CDR1 SGDLS and CDR2 YYNGEE. The CDR3 length is 14 residues. J was trimmed by 1 base and V by 4 bases; bases with no gene match: 2. The CDR3 loop is CASSQGQGNYGYTF. The CDR3 coding sequence is TGTGCCAGCAGCCAGGGACAGGGTAACTATGGCTACACCTTC.

The V call is TRBV10-3, the J call TRBJ2-5, with TRBD1 identical over 8 bases. V shed 0 bases, J shed 5 bases, and the junction held 8 bases outside the gene matches. Germline values: CDR1 ENHRY, CDR2 SYGVKD. CDR3 length: 16 amino acids. CDR3 amino acids: CAISESTTGALETQYF. The CDR3 DNA is TGTGCCATCAGTGAGTCTACGACAGGGGCGCTGGAGACCCAGTACTTC.

The rearrangement uses TRBV5-6 and TRBJ1-2, with 8 bases lining up with TRBD1. CDR3 length: 14 amino acids. Germline V CDR1 and CDR2: SGHDT, YYEEEE. V was pared by 4 bases and J by 8 bases, with 10 bases of the junction left unmatched. CDR3 in amino acids: CASSLRGRTGGYTF. The CDR3 DNA reads as TGTGCCAGCAGCCTCAGGGGGCGAACGGGAGGCTACACCTTC.

This clone was detected once. The chain combines TRBV28 with TRBJ2-4, with 10 bases aligning to TRBD2. The ends lost 2 bases at V and 11 bases at J; junction bases unmatched: 3. Germline V gene data show CDR1 as MDHEN and CDR2 as SYDVKM. This CDR3 comprises 13 residues. The DNA for the CDR3 is TGTGCCAGCAGTTTAGGACTAGCGGTGTTTCAGTACTTC. It codes for CASSLGLAVFQYF. The full variable domain, completed using reference TRBV28 and TRBJ2-4, is DVKVTQSSRYLVKRTGEKVFLECVQDMDHENMFWYRQDPGLGLRLIYFSYDVKMKEKGDIPEGYSVSREKKERFSLILESASTNQTSMYLCASSLGLAVFQYFGAGTRLSVL.